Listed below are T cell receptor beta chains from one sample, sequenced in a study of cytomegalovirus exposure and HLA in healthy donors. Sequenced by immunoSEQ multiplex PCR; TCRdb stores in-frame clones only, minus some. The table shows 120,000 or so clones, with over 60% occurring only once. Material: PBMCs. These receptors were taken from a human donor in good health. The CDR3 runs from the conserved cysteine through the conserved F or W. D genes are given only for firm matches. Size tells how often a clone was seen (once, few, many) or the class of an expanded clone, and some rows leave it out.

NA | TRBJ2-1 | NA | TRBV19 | CASRTPGGGGRGYNEQFF | TGTGCCAGTCGAACTCCCGGGGGTGGAGGGCGGGGTTACAATGAGCAGTTCTTC
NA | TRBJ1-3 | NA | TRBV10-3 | CAIRDSSGNTIYF | TGTGCCATCAGGGACAGCTCTGGAAACACCATATATTTT
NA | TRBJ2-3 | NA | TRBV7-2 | CATLEVRELQDTQYF | TGTGCCACCCTGGAGGTCCGGGAGTTACAAGATACGCAGTATTTT
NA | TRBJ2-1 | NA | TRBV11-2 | CASSRNNEQFF | TGTGCCAGCAGCCGTAACAATGAGCAGTTCTTC
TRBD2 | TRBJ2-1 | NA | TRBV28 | CASSPLSGAGGYNEQFF | TGTGCCAGCAGTCCTCTTAGCGGAGCGGGAGGCTACAATGAGCAGTTCTTC
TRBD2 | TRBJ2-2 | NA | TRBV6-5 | CASRYSTSGGELFF | TGTGCCAGCAGATATTCGACTAGCGGCGGGGAGCTGTTTTTT
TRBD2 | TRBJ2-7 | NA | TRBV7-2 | CASSRRTSGYEQYF | TGTGCCAGCAGCAGAAGGACTAGCGGCTACGAGCAGTACTTC
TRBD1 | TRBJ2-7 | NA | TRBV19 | CASSAGTGGYEQYF | TGTGCCAGTAGCGCCGGGACAGGGGGATACGAGCAGTACTTC
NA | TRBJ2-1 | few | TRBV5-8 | CASSLTGWNEQFF | TGTGCCAGCAGCTTGACAGGGTGGAATGAGCAGTTCTTC
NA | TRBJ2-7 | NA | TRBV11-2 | CASSSYGQGGEQYF | TGTGCCAGCAGCTCGTATGGCCAGGGAGGCGAGCAGTACTTC
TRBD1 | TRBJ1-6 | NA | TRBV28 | CASSKLTWDRNSPLHF | TGTGCCAGCAGTAAATTAACCTGGGACAGAAATTCACCCCTCCACTTT
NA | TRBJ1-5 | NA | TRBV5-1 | CASSQEANQPQHF | TGCGCCAGCAGCCAAGAGGCTAATCAGCCCCAGCATTTT
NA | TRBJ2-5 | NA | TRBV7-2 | CASSLVATAPETQYF | TGTGCCAGCAGCTTAGTAGCTACCGCCCCGGAGACCCAGTACTTC
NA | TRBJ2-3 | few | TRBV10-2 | CASSDWYSGGTDTQYF | TGCGCCAGCAGTGATTGGTATAGCGGAGGCACAGATACGCAGTATTTT
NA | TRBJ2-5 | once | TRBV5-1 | CASSLRTKPGGQLDRGTQYF | TGCGCCAGCAGCTTGAGAACCAAACCCGGTGGTCAACTGGATCGAGGGACCCAGTACTTC
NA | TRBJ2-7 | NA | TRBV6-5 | CASRLGQRSYEQYF | TGTGCCAGCAGATTAGGACAGCGATCCTACGAGCAGTACTTC
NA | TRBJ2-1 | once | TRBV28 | CASSQYNEQFF | TGTGCCAGCAGTCAGTACAATGAGCAGTTCTTC
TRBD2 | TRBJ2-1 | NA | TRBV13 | CASSLGLGRGAGNEQFF | TGTGCCAGCAGCTTAGGGTTGGGGCGGGGGGCTGGCAATGAGCAGTTCTTC
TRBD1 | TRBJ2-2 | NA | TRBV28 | CASRRGQAMNTGELFF | TGTGCCAGCAGGCGGGGACAGGCGATGAACACCGGGGAGCTGTTTTTT
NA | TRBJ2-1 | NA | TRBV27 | CASSLSGASRYNEQFF | TGTGCCAGCAGTTTATCGGGGGCTAGTAGGTACAATGAGCAGTTCTTC
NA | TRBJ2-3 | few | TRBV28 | CASSLQGARTDTQYF | TGTGCCAGCAGTTTGCAAGGGGCTAGAACAGATACGCAGTATTTT
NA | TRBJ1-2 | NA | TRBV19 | CASTPGGVNYGYTF | TGTGCCAGCACGCCGGGAGGAGTTAACTATGGCTACACCTTC
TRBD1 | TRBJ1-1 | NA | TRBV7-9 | CASSIKGQGFAEAFF | TGTGCCAGCAGCATAAAAGGACAGGGTTTCGCTGAAGCTTTCTTT
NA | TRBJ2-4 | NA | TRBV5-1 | CASSLAGGAKNIQYF | TGCGCCAGCAGCTTGGCCGGAGGAGCCAAAAACATTCAGTACTTC
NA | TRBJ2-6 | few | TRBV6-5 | CASSFQGTGANGLTF | TGTGCCAGCAGTTTCCAGGGTACTGGGGCCAACGGCCTGACTTTC
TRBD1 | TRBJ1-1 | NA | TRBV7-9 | CASSSSGQAVEAFF | TGTGCCAGCAGCTCCTCCGGACAGGCGGTTGAAGCTTTCTTT
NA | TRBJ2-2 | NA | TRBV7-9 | CASSLQQATGELFF | TGTGCCAGCAGCTTACAACAGGCCACCGGGGAGCTGTTTTTT
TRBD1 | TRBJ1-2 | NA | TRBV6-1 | CASSEAQQGAVYGYTF | TGTGCCAGCAGCGAAGCCCAACAGGGGGCAGTCTATGGCTACACCTTC